The 23 T cell receptor beta chains below were found in one sample sequenced in a study of cytomegalovirus exposure and HLA in healthy donors. The primer mix had 60 Vbeta and 13 Jbeta primers. Sequencing used immunoSEQ multiplex PCR; TCRdb keeps in-frame clones, though not all of them. Found here are some 180,000 clones, over 80% of them singletons; the top ten hold approximately 1.3%. Sequenced input: PBMCs. These receptors originate from a girl under 18 in good health and CMV-seropositive.

The V gene is TRBV4-2, the J gene TRBJ1-3; D may be TRBD1 (5 bases). V lost 1 base to trimming and J lost 0 bases, with 16 bases between them. This CDR3 contains 18 residues. From germline, CDR1 is LGHNA and CDR2 YNFKEQ. The CDR3 spells CASSQGRVGARSGNTIYF. DNA of the CDR3: TGTGCCAGCAGCCAAGGCCGGGTAGGGGCCCGCTCTGGAAACACCATATATTTT.

The J gene is TRBJ1-1, the V gene TRBV7-2; TRBD1 might be the D (5 bases). CDR1 and CDR2 from the germline V gene are SGHTA and FQGNSA. Trimming pared 3 bases from V and 5 bases from J, leaving 16 bases between. CDR3 size: 15 residues. The chain's CDR3 is CASSFWIQGGTEAFF. In DNA form, the CDR3 reads TGTGCCAGCAGCTTTTGGATTCAGGGCGGTACTGAAGCTTTCTTT.

The CDR3 protein is CASSLFGRGFSTDTQYF. CDR3 bases: TGTGCCAGCAGCTTATTCGGCAGGGGCTTTAGCACAGATACGCAGTATTTT. V is TRBV7-2 and J is TRBJ2-3, with a tentative D call TRBD1 (6 bases). From germline, CDR1 is SGHTA and CDR2 FQGNSA. The CDR3 totals 17 residues. The V end was cut by 2 bases, the J end by 0 bases, with 15 bases between.

As regards this clone: Other DNA sequences in this specimen translate into the identical CDR3. The chain has TRBV5-1 and TRBJ2-1; the match to TRBD2 covers 9 bases. V lost 2 bases to trimming and J lost 1 base; unmatched junction nucleotides: 1. Germline CDR1 SGHRS, CDR2 YFSETQ. This CDR3 has 15 residues. The CDR3 loop is CASSFSGSSYNEQFF. The CDR3 DNA reads TGCGCCAGCAGCTTTAGCGGGAGTTCCTACAATGAGCAGTTCTTC.

The chain joins TRBV27 to TRBJ2-7; 7 positions match TRBD1. The V gene's germline CDR1 is MNHEY and CDR2 SMNVEV (reference sequence). This CDR3 region has 14 residues. The V and J ends lost 4 bases and 7 bases, in that order; junction bases with no gene match: 10. The CDR3 spells CASSSGTAIYEQYF. CDR3 nucleotide sequence: TGTGCCAGCAGTTCCGGGACAGCAATTTATGAGCAGTACTTC.

The genes are TRBV5-1 and TRBJ2-2; TRBD1 is a possible D gene (5 bases). V lost 0 bases to trimming and J lost 2 bases, with 11 bases between them. Germline CDR1 is SGHRS and CDR2 is YFSETQ. The CDR3 runs 16 residues. The CDR3 is CASSLALRGNTGELFF. For the CDR3, the DNA is TGCGCCAGCAGCTTGGCCTTAAGGGGAAACACCGGGGAGCTGTTTTTT.

J is TRBJ2-5 and V is TRBV10-3; 8 bases fit TRBD1. Per the germline V gene, CDR1 is ENHRY and CDR2 is SYGVKD. Losses at the gene ends were 5 bases for V and 5 bases for J; bases not matched to a gene: 4. The CDR3 totals 13 residues. The CDR3 sequence: CAISSGGRETQYF. The CDR3 nucleotides are TGTGCCATCAGTTCAGGGGGCCGGGAGACCCAGTACTTC.

The chain uses TRBV30 and TRBJ2-3; 14 bases are a match to TRBD2. CDR3 size: 16 residues. With V trimmed by 1 base and J by 6 bases, 6 bases remained unmatched. Germline V gene sequence: CDR1 GTSNPN, CDR2 SVGIG (reference sequence). The CDR3 nucleotides are TGTGCCTGGAGTGCAGGGACTAGCGGGAGCTACGATACGCAGTATTTT. Protein sequence: CAWSAGTSGSYDTQYF.

This clone was seen just once. The chain joins TRBV6-5 to TRBJ2-1; D perhaps matches TRBD1 (5 bases). Germline V gene sequence: CDR1 MNHEY, CDR2 SVGAGI. CDR3 length: 16 amino acids. V lost 6 bases, J lost 5 bases, and 20 bases lay in between. CDR3 in amino acids: CASRYEVQGIHNEQFF. The CDR3 DNA follows: TGTGCCAGCAGGTACGAGGTTCAGGGTATCCACAATGAGCAGTTCTTC.

The gene calls are TRBV4-3 and TRBJ2-7, with D possibly matching TRBD1 (5 bases). V shed 3 bases and J shed 4 bases, with 13 bases lying between them. Germline V gene lookup returns CDR1 LGHNA and CDR2 YSLEER. The CDR3 covers 14 residues. The CDR3, as DNA: TGCGCCAGCAGCCAGAACCTAGGGGCTTACGAGCAGTACTTC. Protein sequence: CASSQNLGAYEQYF.

The chain uses TRBV30 and TRBJ2-1, with TRBD2 matching over 10 bases. V lost 3 bases, J lost 2 bases, and 13 bases stayed unmatched. Germline CDR1 reads GTSNPN; CDR2 reads SVGIG (reference sequence). This CDR3 is built from 18 residues. CDR3 sequence (DNA): TGTGCCTGGAGAGGGCTAGCGGGAGAGCAGAAACCCTACAATGAGCAGTTCTTC. Its protein product is CAWRGLAGEQKPYNEQFF.

About this clone itself: This is likely an artifact of a read error, given a far larger clone one base away. The chain has TRBV7-9 and TRBJ2-1, with 9 nucleotides matching TRBD1. This CDR3 is built from 16 residues. The germline gives CDR1 SEHNR, CDR2 FQNEAQ (reference sequence). The CDR3 region is CSSSPRDRAIYNEQFF. CDR3 bases: TGTTCCAGCAGCCCCCGGGACAGGGCCATCTACAATGAGCAGTTCTTC.

The chain joins TRBV6-1 to TRBJ2-7; D perhaps matches TRBD2 (6 bases). Germline values: CDR1 MNHNS, CDR2 SASEGT. The CDR3 loop spans 15 amino acids. Trimming removed 3 bases at V and 4 bases at J, with 16 bases between. CDR3 in DNA: TGTGCCAGCAGTGAGGGGGGTGCTCTTGAATACGAGCAGTACTTC. Translated: CASSEGGALEYEQYF.

This clone was observed a handful of times. The chain has TRBV9 and TRBJ2-1, with D tentatively TRBD2 (6 bases). The V end lost 6 bases, the J end lost 0 bases, and 16 bases lay between the germline ends. The CDR3 is 16 amino acids. Germline assignment: CDR1 SGDLS and CDR2 YYNGEE. DNA of the CDR3: TGTGCCAGCACCCCGCGGGAAATTCGCTCCTACAATGAGCAGTTCTTC. Encoded protein: CASTPREIRSYNEQFF. Full variable domain (rest looked up from reference TRBV9 and TRBJ2-1): DSGVTQTPKHLITATGQRVTLRCSPRSGDLSVYWYQQSLDQGLQFLIQYYNGEERAKGNILERFSAQQFPDLHSELNLSSLELGDSALYFCASTPREIRSYNEQFFGPGTRLTVL.

The chain uses TRBV2 and TRBJ1-4; 7 positions agree with TRBD1. The CDR3 is 15 amino acids. Germline CDR1 is SNHLY and CDR2 is FYNNEI. The V gene end was trimmed by 3 bases and the J gene end by 4 bases; junction bases not matched to a gene: 5. The CDR3 sequence is CASSETGTDNEKLFF. The CDR3 DNA is TGTGCCAGCAGTGAGACCGGGACAGATAATGAAAAACTGTTTTTT.

The J gene is TRBJ1-5, the V gene TRBV29-1; maybe TRBD1 (5 bases). Germline lookup yields CDR1 SQVTM and CDR2 ANQGSEA. This CDR3 has 14 residues. Trimming removed 6 bases from V and 2 bases from J, with 14 bases in between. CDR3 DNA: TGCAGCGTGTCTTGGACAAATGGCAATCAGCCCCAGCATTTT. It yields the protein CSVSWTNGNQPQHF.

This clone occurred a few times. The chain couples TRBV28 to TRBJ2-5; no reliable D call. This CDR3 is 14 amino acids long. Germline V gives CDR1 MDHEN, CDR2 SYDVKM. The germline V and J ends were trimmed by 1 base and 2 bases, with 8 bases remaining between them. CDR3 in amino acids: CASSLYDLQETQYF. The CDR3 DNA sequence: TGTGCCAGCAGTTTATACGACTTACAAGAGACCCAGTACTTC.

The rearrangement uses TRBV11-2 and TRBJ2-7; a weak D match, TRBD1 (5 bases). Looked up from germline, CDR1 is SGHAT and CDR2 is FQNNGV. V lost 4 bases to trimming and J lost 3 bases, with 13 bases between them. This CDR3 is 14 amino acids long. The CDR3 region has the DNA TGTGCCAGCAGCTCGATCCAGGGTAACTACGAGCAGTACTTC. It encodes CASSSIQGNYEQYF.

The chain recombines TRBV9 with TRBJ2-2; TRBD2 is a possible D gene (6 bases). The CDR3 extends over 16 amino acids. V lost 4 bases to trimming and J lost 1 base, with 14 bases between them. CDR1 is SGDLS, CDR2 YYNGEE, per germline. The DNA of the CDR3 is TGTGCCAGCAGCCCCCGGGGAGCGGGGAACACCGGGGAGCTGTTTTTT. Protein: CASSPRGAGNTGELFF.

J is TRBJ2-1 and V is TRBV5-6; D is undetermined. V shed 3 bases and J shed 6 bases, with 13 bases lying between them. The CDR3 contains 14 residues. Germline assignment: CDR1 SGHDT and CDR2 YYEEEE. CDR3 sequence: CASSWSRIPNEQFF. The CDR3 bases are TGTGCCAGCAGCTGGAGTAGAATCCCCAATGAGCAGTTCTTC.

The gene calls are TRBV5-4 and TRBJ2-7; D is uncertain. This CDR3 is built from 13 residues. Trimming removed 4 bases at V and 1 base at J, with 9 bases between. CDR1 is SGHNT, CDR2 YYREEE, per germline (reference sequence). The CDR3, as DNA: TGTGCCAGCAGCCCCCGGGTATCCTACGAGCAGTACTTC. It codes for CASSPRVSYEQYF.

V and J are TRBV5-1 and TRBJ2-1; TRBD2 matches at 9 bases. Germline V gives CDR1 SGHRS, CDR2 YFSETQ. This CDR3 comprises 15 residues. Trimming at V came to 0 bases and at J to 8 bases, leaving 6 bases not matched to a gene. The CDR3 sequence is CASSLGLAATYEQFF. The CDR3 nucleotides read TGCGCCAGCAGCTTGGGACTAGCGGCCACCTATGAGCAGTTCTTC.

This rearrangement joins TRBV7-2 to TRBJ2-7, with 7 bases identical to TRBD1. Unmatched junction bases numbered 9, after V lost 3 bases and J lost 1 base. The CDR3 runs 16 residues. The germline V gene has CDR1 SGHTA and CDR2 FQGNSA. This CDR3 reads CASSLGGTAVSYEQYF. The CDR3 nucleotides read TGTGCCAGCAGCTTGGGTGGGACAGCCGTTTCCTACGAGCAGTACTTC. The full variable domain, its missing parts supplied by reference TRBV7-2 and TRBJ2-7, is GAGVSQSPSNKVTEKGKDVELRCDPISGHTALYWYRQSLGQGLEFLIYFQGNSAPDKSGLPSDRFSAERTGGSVSTLTIQRTQQEDSAVYLCASSLGGTAVSYEQYFGPGTRLTVT.